The rows below give T cell receptor beta chains drawn from one sample of a study of blood T cell repertoires in COVID-19. The table came from immunoSEQ multiplex PCR; TCRdb's copy has only in-frame clones and leaves some out. The repertoire holds over 75,000 clones, with 65% to 85% as singletons. The sequencing sample was made of peripheral blood. These receptors were taken from a woman over 75 with active or convalescent COVID-19. CDR3s include the opening cysteine and the closing phenylalanine or tryptophan. The D gene is left open where the match is weak. Only some rows state a clone size, as once, few, many or a class for expanded clones.

v_call: TRBV2; d_call: TRBD2; clone_size: .; j_call: TRBJ2-7; cdr3_nt: TGTGCCAGCAGTGTCTCAGCGGGGTACGAGCAGTACTTC; cdr3_aa: CASSVSAGYEQYF
v_call: TRBV5-5; d_call: TRBD1; clone_size: .; j_call: TRBJ2-5; cdr3_nt: TGTGCCAGCAGCCCGGACAGGGGAGAGACCCAGTACTTC; cdr3_aa: CASSPDRGETQYF
v_call: TRBV6-1; d_call: .; clone_size: few; j_call: TRBJ1-2; cdr3_nt: TGTGCCAGCAGTGAAGGGATGAGGAACTATGGCTACACCTTC; cdr3_aa: CASSEGMRNYGYTF
v_call: TRBV19; d_call: .; clone_size: .; j_call: TRBJ1-3; cdr3_nt: TGTGCCAGTACCCCTGGGGGTGCGGGGCTCTCTGGAAACACCATATATTTT; cdr3_aa: CASTPGGAGLSGNTIYF
v_call: TRBV19; d_call: TRBD1; clone_size: .; j_call: TRBJ1-1; cdr3_nt: TGTGCCAGTAGTATCGAGACAGGGGGCGGATGGTTGAACACTGAAGCTTTCTTT; cdr3_aa: CASSIETGGGWLNTEAFF
v_call: TRBV9; d_call: .; clone_size: .; j_call: TRBJ1-6; cdr3_nt: TGTGCCAGCAGCGTAGACGGGGGGAGCTCCTATAATTCACCCCTCCACTTT; cdr3_aa: CASSVDGGSSYNSPLHF
v_call: TRBV19; d_call: TRBD1; clone_size: few; j_call: TRBJ1-1; cdr3_nt: TGTGCCAGTAGTGCGTCACAGGGGATGAACACTGAAGCTTTCTTT; cdr3_aa: CASSASQGMNTEAFF
v_call: TRBV7-6; d_call: TRBD2; clone_size: few; j_call: TRBJ2-3; cdr3_nt: TGTGCCAGCAGCTTAGCGGCAACTGGTCTGGCGGGGGGGACAGATACGCAGTATTTT; cdr3_aa: CASSLAATGLAGGTDTQYF
v_call: TRBV9; d_call: TRBD2; clone_size: .; j_call: TRBJ2-7; cdr3_nt: TGTGCCAGCAGCGCGGGACTAGCGGAAACCTACGAGCAGTACTTC; cdr3_aa: CASSAGLAETYEQYF
v_call: TRBV28; d_call: TRBD2; clone_size: .; j_call: TRBJ2-4; cdr3_nt: TGTGCCAGCAGCCCACCTAGCGGGAGTGGGGGAAACATTCAGTACTTC; cdr3_aa: CASSPPSGSGGNIQYF
v_call: TRBV19; d_call: .; clone_size: .; j_call: TRBJ1-1; cdr3_nt: TGTGCCAGTAGTATAGCCATGGACAGGAACACTGAAGCTTTCTTT; cdr3_aa: CASSIAMDRNTEAFF
v_call: TRBV25-1; d_call: .; clone_size: .; j_call: TRBJ1-1; cdr3_nt: TGTGCCAGCAGGCAAACAGGCTTGGCCACTGAAGCTTTCTTT; cdr3_aa: CASRQTGLATEAFF
v_call: TRBV12-3/TRBV12-4; d_call: .; clone_size: .; j_call: TRBJ2-1; cdr3_nt: TGTGCCAGCAGTTTAGCGCAACAGACTAGGTTCTTC; cdr3_aa: CASSLAQQTRFF
v_call: TRBV10-1; d_call: TRBD1; clone_size: .; j_call: TRBJ2-3; cdr3_nt: TGCGCCAGCAGTGACCCCGGGACAGCAGATACGCAGTATTTT; cdr3_aa: CASSDPGTADTQYF
v_call: TRBV4-3; d_call: TRBD2; clone_size: .; j_call: TRBJ2-2; cdr3_nt: TGCGCCAGCAGCCAGGAACTAGCGGGGGGTACCGGGGAGCTGTTTTTT; cdr3_aa: CASSQELAGGTGELFF
v_call: TRBV19; d_call: .; clone_size: .; j_call: TRBJ2-3; cdr3_nt: TGTGCCAGTAGTATAGTGGGCGCTGACACAGATACGCAGTATTTT; cdr3_aa: CASSIVGADTDTQYF
v_call: TRBV3-1/TRBV3-2; d_call: TRBD1; clone_size: .; j_call: TRBJ2-2; cdr3_nt: TGTGCCAGCAGCCTCCGGACAGGAAACACCGGGGAGCTGTTTTTT; cdr3_aa: CASSLRTGNTGELFF
v_call: TRBV15; d_call: TRBD1; clone_size: .; j_call: TRBJ2-6; cdr3_nt: TGTGCCACCAGCAGAGGAGGGGACAGAGTCCCCTCTGGGGCCAACGTCCTGACTTTC; cdr3_aa: CATSRGGDRVPSGANVLTF
v_call: TRBV28; d_call: .; clone_size: .; j_call: TRBJ1-2; cdr3_nt: TGTGCCAGCAGTGTCGACAGCCTTCGTGGCTACACCTTC; cdr3_aa: CASSVDSLRGYTF
v_call: TRBV24-1; d_call: .; clone_size: few; j_call: TRBJ1-5; cdr3_nt: TGTGACCCCGGGGGGTGGGCGACGGGCAATCAGCCCCAGCATTTT; cdr3_aa: CDPGGWATGNQPQHF
v_call: TRBV2; d_call: .; clone_size: once; j_call: TRBJ1-2; cdr3_nt: TGTGCCAGCAGTGAAGCGCCTTGGAGAGAAAGCTATGGCTACACCTTC; cdr3_aa: CASSEAPWRESYGYTF
v_call: TRBV29-1; d_call: .; clone_size: .; j_call: TRBJ2-7; cdr3_nt: TGCAGCGTCGTTTCGACAGTATACGAGCAGTACTTC; cdr3_aa: CSVVSTVYEQYF
v_call: TRBV9; d_call: .; clone_size: .; j_call: TRBJ2-5; cdr3_nt: TGTGCCAGCAGCGTAGACGCAGGGAAAGAGACCCAGTACTTC; cdr3_aa: CASSVDAGKETQYF
v_call: TRBV6-5; d_call: .; clone_size: .; j_call: TRBJ2-5; cdr3_nt: TGTGCCAGCAGTTGGAGTCTCCAAGAGACCCAGTACTTC; cdr3_aa: CASSWSLQETQYF
v_call: TRBV5-5; d_call: TRBD1; clone_size: .; j_call: TRBJ1-4; cdr3_nt: TGTGCCAGTGAACGTACCGGGACAGGGCAGGAAAAACTGTTTTTT; cdr3_aa: CASERTGTGQEKLFF
v_call: TRBV19; d_call: .; clone_size: .; j_call: TRBJ1-5; cdr3_nt: TGTGCCAGTAGGACCCCCGGGGGTAACTATCAGCCCCAGCATTTT; cdr3_aa: CASRTPGGNYQPQHF